The clone carrying this T cell receptor beta chain has more than one count but fewer than ten. Its matching antigen is unknown. MiXCR, applied by TCRdb to the reads, yields one record per CDR3 protein. The repertoire holds approximately 300,000 distinct CDR3 sequences, with just under 25% as singletons. The CDR3 covers 15 residues. Trimming removed 8 bases at V and 3 bases at J, with 14 bases between. This sample was taken from a study of T cell repertoires in cytomegalovirus infection. On the study more broadly: HLA-C-restricted CMV epitopes, recently identified, and well-studied HLA-B-restricted ones were used by the study. A matching HLA type, together with CMV infection, was signaled by public TCR beta signatures. Study-wide points: Identification of carriers of CMV plus the relevant HLA was performed using cumulative public TCR beta family frequency. CMV-specific TCR beta clonotypes restricted by HLA-C dominated the ex vivo response.

This chain connects TRBV12-3 or TRBV12-4 to TRBJ2-6, with D maybe TRBD2 (7 bases). This TCR came from a human donor in good health (CMV status not recorded). Some clones in this sample may be carry-over from other donors' samples. The sequenced sample was cultured PBMCs, obtained from culture after CMV antigen stimulation. CDR3 DNA sequence: TGTGCCAGCCGCGGGGGCGAGATTGGGGCCAACGTCCTGACTTTC. Translated: CASRGGEIGANVLTF.